Below, one T cell receptor (beta chain) is given with its context. This sample stems from a study of control samples from healthy donors and cancer patients. Using immunoSEQ multiplex PCR, the repertoire was profiled, and TCRdb retains in-frame clones only, with some absent. The data hold over 100,000 clones, with 90% observed a single time. The ends were cut back, 0 bases at V and 15 bases at J, with 12 bases in the middle. Germline loops: CDR1 SGHAT, CDR2 FQNNGV. The CDR3 is made up of 12 amino acids. The V call is TRBV11-2, the J call TRBJ1-3; TRBD1 might be the D (6 bases). The origin of this receptor is a man aged 40-49 years in good health. Material: blood. Here the CDR3 DNA reads TGTGCCAGCAGCTTAGAGACAGGACCGAGATATTTT. Translated, it gives CASSLETGPRYF.